These T cell receptor beta chains were read from a single sample in a study of T cell responses to AZD1222 COVID-19 vaccine. The method was immunoSEQ multiplex PCR; TCRdb's version includes in-frame clones alone and lacks a portion of them. The sample holds approximately 130,000 clones, around 92% seen once. This sample comprised peripheral blood, obtained on day 0 of AZD1222 vaccination. These receptors all stem from an adult in good health. CDR3s include the opening cysteine and the closing phenylalanine or tryptophan. The order of the fields is clone size, J gene, D gene, V gene, CDR3 protein, CDR3 DNA. D genes are given only for firm matches. Some rows mark clone size as missing; the rest say once, few, many or name a class of expanded clone.

abundance: -; j_gene: TRBJ1-5; d_gene: -; v_gene: TRBV2; CDR3aa: CASSATSGDQPQHF; CDR3nt: TGTGCCAGCAGTGCAACGTCGGGGGATCAGCCCCAGCATTTT
abundance: -; j_gene: TRBJ2-1; d_gene: -; v_gene: TRBV7-8; CDR3aa: CASSFPRTYNNEQFF; CDR3nt: TGTGCCAGCAGCTTCCCCCGGACGTACAACAATGAGCAGTTCTTC
abundance: -; j_gene: TRBJ2-2; d_gene: -; v_gene: TRBV30; CDR3aa: CAYQDRGGTRNTGELFF; CDR3nt: TGTGCCTACCAAGACCGTGGGGGGACAAGGAACACCGGGGAGCTGTTTTTT
abundance: -; j_gene: TRBJ1-4; d_gene: -; v_gene: TRBV19; CDR3aa: CASNPRGFTNEKLFF; CDR3nt: TGTGCCAGTAACCCGAGGGGTTTTACCAATGAAAAACTGTTTTTT
abundance: -; j_gene: TRBJ1-2; d_gene: -; v_gene: TRBV28; CDR3aa: CASRGGGAFGGYTF; CDR3nt: TGTGCCAGCAGAGGGGGGGGCGCTTTCGGTGGCTACACCTTC
abundance: -; j_gene: TRBJ2-5; d_gene: -; v_gene: TRBV24-1; CDR3aa: CATSDSRSVQETQYF; CDR3nt: TGTGCCACCAGTGATTCCAGATCGGTCCAAGAGACCCAGTACTTC
abundance: -; j_gene: TRBJ2-1; d_gene: TRBD1; v_gene: TRBV11-2; CDR3aa: CASSFPGQGIDNEQFF; CDR3nt: TGTGCCAGCAGCTTCCCTGGACAGGGAATAGACAATGAGCAGTTCTTC
abundance: -; j_gene: TRBJ2-7; d_gene: -; v_gene: TRBV28; CDR3aa: CASKMGGSTYEQYF; CDR3nt: TGTGCCAGCAAAATGGGCGGCTCCACCTACGAGCAGTACTTC
abundance: -; j_gene: TRBJ1-2; d_gene: TRBD1; v_gene: TRBV28; CDR3aa: CASSLGTGEGYGYTF; CDR3nt: TGTGCCAGCAGTTTAGGCACAGGGGAGGGTTATGGCTACACCTTC
abundance: -; j_gene: TRBJ2-2; d_gene: -; v_gene: TRBV7-3; CDR3aa: CASSPGTPGAGELFF; CDR3nt: TGTGCCAGCAGCCCCGGGACGCCGGGGGCCGGGGAGCTGTTTTTT
abundance: -; j_gene: TRBJ1-3; d_gene: -; v_gene: TRBV7-2; CDR3aa: CASSLMPNTIYF; CDR3nt: TGTGCCAGCAGCTTGATGCCTAACACCATATATTTT
abundance: -; j_gene: TRBJ2-7; d_gene: TRBD2; v_gene: TRBV30; CDR3aa: CAWRVKRLAVYEQYF; CDR3nt: TGTGCCTGGAGGGTGAAGCGACTAGCGGTCTACGAGCAGTACTTC
abundance: -; j_gene: TRBJ1-5; d_gene: TRBD1; v_gene: TRBV6-5; CDR3aa: CASSKQGRRQPQHF; CDR3nt: TGTGCCAGCAGCAAACAGGGGCGGCGACAGCCCCAGCATTTT
abundance: -; j_gene: TRBJ1-2; d_gene: -; v_gene: TRBV15; CDR3aa: CATSRAGDYGYTF; CDR3nt: TGTGCCACCAGCAGAGCGGGGGACTATGGCTACACCTTC
abundance: -; j_gene: TRBJ1-5; d_gene: -; v_gene: TRBV18; CDR3aa: CASSLHSAQPQHF; CDR3nt: TGTGCCAGCTCACTGCATTCGGCCCAGCCCCAGCATTTT
abundance: few; j_gene: TRBJ2-7; d_gene: -; v_gene: TRBV4-2; CDR3aa: CASSQEVQFYEQYF; CDR3nt: TGTGCCAGCAGCCAAGAGGTCCAGTTTTACGAGCAGTACTTC
abundance: -; j_gene: TRBJ1-2; d_gene: -; v_gene: TRBV11-2; CDR3aa: CASSPNLYGYTF; CDR3nt: TGTGCCAGCAGCCCTAACCTATATGGCTACACCTTC
abundance: -; j_gene: TRBJ1-5; d_gene: -; v_gene: TRBV5-1; CDR3aa: CASSLMTDQPQHF; CDR3nt: TGCGCCAGCAGCCTCATGACAGATCAGCCCCAGCATTTT
abundance: -; j_gene: TRBJ2-3; d_gene: TRBD2; v_gene: TRBV7-9; CDR3aa: CASSFSGGPTDTQYF; CDR3nt: TGTGCCAGCAGCTTTTCGGGAGGGCCTACAGATACGCAGTATTTT
abundance: once; j_gene: TRBJ2-2; d_gene: -; v_gene: TRBV10-3; CDR3aa: CAISDPSGVGFTGELFF; CDR3nt: TGTGCCATCAGTGACCCCTCAGGGGTGGGATTCACCGGGGAGCTGTTTTTT
abundance: -; j_gene: TRBJ1-2; d_gene: TRBD1; v_gene: TRBV10-3; CDR3aa: CAISESTGLKGGYTF; CDR3nt: TGTGCCATCAGTGAGTCGACAGGGCTAAAAGGTGGCTACACCTTC
abundance: -; j_gene: TRBJ2-4; d_gene: -; v_gene: TRBV5-5; CDR3aa: CASSSWTFLAKNIQYF; CDR3nt: TGTGCCAGCAGCTCCTGGACTTTTCTAGCCAAAAACATTCAGTACTTC
abundance: -; j_gene: TRBJ2-7; d_gene: TRBD1; v_gene: TRBV9; CDR3aa: CASSVDETGDHEQYF; CDR3nt: TGTGCCAGCAGCGTAGACGAGACAGGGGACCACGAGCAGTACTTC
abundance: -; j_gene: TRBJ2-3; d_gene: TRBD2; v_gene: TRBV5-1; CDR3aa: CASSLVAGNTDTQYF; CDR3nt: TGCGCCAGCAGCTTGGTAGCGGGGAACACAGATACGCAGTATTTT
abundance: -; j_gene: TRBJ2-3; d_gene: TRBD2; v_gene: TRBV7-9; CDR3aa: CASSSGTTAHHTQYF; CDR3nt: TGTGCCAGCAGCTCGGGGACTACAGCACATCATACGCAGTATTTT
abundance: -; j_gene: TRBJ1-1; d_gene: -; v_gene: TRBV12-3/TRBV12-4; CDR3aa: CASSKLGQAFF; CDR3nt: TGTGCCAGCAGCAAACTCGGGCAAGCTTTCTTT
abundance: -; j_gene: TRBJ1-1; d_gene: -; v_gene: TRBV5-1; CDR3aa: CASTVAGQNTEAFF; CDR3nt: TGCGCCAGCACTGTTGCAGGGCAAAACACTGAAGCTTTCTTT
abundance: -; j_gene: TRBJ1-2; d_gene: -; v_gene: TRBV11-2; CDR3aa: CASSLVQGTSDYGYTF; CDR3nt: TGTGCCAGCAGCTTAGTTCAGGGGACGTCGGACTATGGCTACACCTTC
abundance: -; j_gene: TRBJ1-2; d_gene: -; v_gene: TRBV6-5; CDR3aa: CASRFDSGGIYGYTF; CDR3nt: TGTGCCAGCAGATTCGACAGCGGGGGGATCTATGGCTACACCTTC
abundance: -; j_gene: TRBJ1-2; d_gene: TRBD1; v_gene: TRBV9; CDR3aa: CASSVDRGSYGYTF; CDR3nt: TGTGCCAGCAGCGTAGACAGGGGTAGTTATGGCTACACCTTC
abundance: -; j_gene: TRBJ2-5; d_gene: -; v_gene: TRBV5-4; CDR3aa: CASSSDLSETQYF; CDR3nt: TGTGCCAGCAGCTCCGACCTCAGTGAGACCCAGTACTTC
abundance: -; j_gene: TRBJ2-2; d_gene: -; v_gene: TRBV30; CDR3aa: CAWSKTLTGELFF; CDR3nt: TGTGCCTGGAGCAAAACCCTAACCGGGGAGCTGTTTTTT
abundance: -; j_gene: TRBJ1-5; d_gene: -; v_gene: TRBV6-1; CDR3aa: CASSEGQGYQPQHF; CDR3nt: TGTGCCAGCAGTGAGGGGCAGGGGTATCAGCCCCAGCATTTT
abundance: -; j_gene: TRBJ1-5; d_gene: TRBD1; v_gene: TRBV5-5; CDR3aa: CASSRGQNFNQPQHF; CDR3nt: TGTGCCAGCAGCCGGGGACAGAACTTCAATCAGCCCCAGCATTTT
abundance: -; j_gene: TRBJ2-2; d_gene: -; v_gene: TRBV28; CDR3aa: CASSGQWPELFF; CDR3nt: TGTGCCAGCAGTGGACAGTGGCCCGAGCTGTTTTTT
abundance: -; j_gene: TRBJ1-2; d_gene: -; v_gene: TRBV5-5; CDR3aa: CASSRVSYGYTF; CDR3nt: TGTGCCAGCAGCAGGGTGAGCTATGGCTACACCTTC